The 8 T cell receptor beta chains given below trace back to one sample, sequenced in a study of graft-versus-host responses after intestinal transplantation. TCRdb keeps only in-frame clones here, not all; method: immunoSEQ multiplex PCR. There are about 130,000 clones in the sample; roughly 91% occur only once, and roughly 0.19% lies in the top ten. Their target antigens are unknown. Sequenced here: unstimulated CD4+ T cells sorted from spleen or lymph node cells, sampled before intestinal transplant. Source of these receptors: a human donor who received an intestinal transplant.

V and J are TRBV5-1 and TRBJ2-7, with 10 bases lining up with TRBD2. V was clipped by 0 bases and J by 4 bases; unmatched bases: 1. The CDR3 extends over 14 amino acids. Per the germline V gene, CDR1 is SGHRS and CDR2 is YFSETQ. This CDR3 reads CASSLASGSYEQYF. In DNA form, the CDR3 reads TGCGCCAGCAGCTTGGCTAGCGGGAGTTACGAGCAGTACTTC.

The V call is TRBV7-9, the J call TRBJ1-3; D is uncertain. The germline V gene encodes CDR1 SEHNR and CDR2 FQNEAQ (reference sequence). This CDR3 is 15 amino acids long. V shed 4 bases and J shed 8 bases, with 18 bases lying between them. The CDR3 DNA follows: TGTGCCAGCAGCTCGCCAAGGATCGACGGGCACACCATATATTTT. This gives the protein CASSSPRIDGHTIYF.

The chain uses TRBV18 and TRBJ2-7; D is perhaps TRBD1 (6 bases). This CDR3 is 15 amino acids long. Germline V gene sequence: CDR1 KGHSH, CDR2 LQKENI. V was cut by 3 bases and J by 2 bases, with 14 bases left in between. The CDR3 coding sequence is TGTGCCAGCTCACCTTATGGACAGTCGACCTACGAGCAGTACTTC. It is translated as CASSPYGQSTYEQYF.

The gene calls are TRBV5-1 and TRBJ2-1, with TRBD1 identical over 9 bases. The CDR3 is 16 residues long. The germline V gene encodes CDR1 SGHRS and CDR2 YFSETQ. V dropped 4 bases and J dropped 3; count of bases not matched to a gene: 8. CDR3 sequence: CASSITGTGNYNEQFF. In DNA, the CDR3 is TGCGCCAGCAGCATAACCGGGACAGGGAACTACAATGAGCAGTTCTTC. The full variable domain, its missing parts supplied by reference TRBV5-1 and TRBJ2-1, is KAGVTQTPRYLIKTRGQQVTLSCSPISGHRSVSWYQQTPGQGLQFLFEYFSETQRNKGNFPGRFSGRQFSNSRSEMNVSTLELGDSALYLCASSITGTGNYNEQFFGPGTRLTVL.

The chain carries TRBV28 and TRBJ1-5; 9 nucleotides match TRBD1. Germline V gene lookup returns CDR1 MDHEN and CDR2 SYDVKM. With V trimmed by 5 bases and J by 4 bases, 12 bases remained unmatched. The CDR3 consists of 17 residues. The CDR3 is CASSDYRGRVENQPQHF. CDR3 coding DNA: TGTGCCAGCAGTGATTACAGGGGGCGCGTGGAAAATCAGCCCCAGCATTTT.

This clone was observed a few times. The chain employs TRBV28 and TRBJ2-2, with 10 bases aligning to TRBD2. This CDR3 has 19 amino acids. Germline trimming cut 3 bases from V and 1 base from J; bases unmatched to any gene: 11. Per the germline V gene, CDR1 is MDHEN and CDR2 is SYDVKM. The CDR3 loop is CASSFQGAGGSVNTGELFF. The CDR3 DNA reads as TGTGCCAGCAGTTTCCAGGGAGCGGGAGGGAGTGTGAACACCGGGGAGCTGTTTTTT.

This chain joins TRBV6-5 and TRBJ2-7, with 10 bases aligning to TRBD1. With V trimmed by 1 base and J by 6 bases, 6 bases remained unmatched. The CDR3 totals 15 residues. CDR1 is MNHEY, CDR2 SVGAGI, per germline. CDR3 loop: CASSYFGDRGREQYF. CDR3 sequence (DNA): TGTGCCAGCAGTTACTTTGGGGACAGGGGACGCGAGCAGTACTTC.

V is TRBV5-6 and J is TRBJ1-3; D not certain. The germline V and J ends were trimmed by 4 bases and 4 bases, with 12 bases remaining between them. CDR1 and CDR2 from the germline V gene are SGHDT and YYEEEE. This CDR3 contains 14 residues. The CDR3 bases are TGTGCCAGCAGCCGCCCGGAAGCAGGAAACACCATATATTTT. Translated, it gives CASSRPEAGNTIYF.